This TCR beta chain came from a study of shared clonotypes between healthy human individuals (dated by TCRdb to the early 2020s). For the study in its entirety: Two women and three men aged 18 to 49 years were included in the cohort. To estimate repertoire size and how much clonotype sharing occurs between individuals, the study deeply sequenced the blood TCR repertoires of 4 to 6 healthy adults. Different laboratories and diverse techniques were used to prepare libraries and sequence TCR repertoires, to increase sequencing depth and limit assay-specific biases. Between about 0.85 and 8.9 billion PBMCs per donor were obtained by leukapheresis.

TCR CDR3 regions were amplified from genomic DNA by multiplex PCR using the deep immunoSEQ assay. Extracted genomic DNA from each cell subset was distributed evenly across all wells of several immunoSEQ 96-well plates, and each plate was treated as a replicate. For unsorted PBMC, about 300 ng of genomic DNA, equivalent to around 30,000 T cell genomes, went into each replicate PCR. Ten immunoSEQ deep assay plates were used to sequence the unsorted PBMC genomic DNA. The purified libraries were quantified using a Qubit 3.0 fluorometer, sized with a Bioanalyzer 2100, and then quantified again using the KAPA Library Quantification kit. A separate single-read 150-cycle Illumina NextSeq 550 flow cell was used to sequence each immunoSEQ 96-well plate. The authors' analysis ran thus. Because the immunoSEQ output held only junctional sequences and lacked quality scores, the filtering could not match the filtering applied to full-length reads. Sequences were annotated with PyIR, a Python wrapper for IgBLAST v1.9, using IMGT germline references to assign V/J genes and CDR3. Reads were removed for weak V/J assignments (E-value above 1e-6), missing CDR3, stop codons, out-of-frame junctions, or ambiguous translated residues. V3J clonotypes were defined by identical inferred V gene, J gene, and CDR3 amino acid sequence. The percentage overlap between two repertoires was calculated by dividing the number of shared unique clonotypes by the size of the smaller repertoire. Repertoire richness was assessed with RTK rarefaction, the Chao1 estimator, and Recon v2.1 estimates of unobserved clonotypes. Not all clones reach the TCRdb copy of this immuneACCESS table, which keeps in-frame sequences only. Checked studies attribute under half of the gap to unresolved V genes and leave the rest unexplained. The D gene and trimming were derived from the DNA, and the V and J assignments and clone size from that table. The sample table contains more than 450,000 clones; only one count was recorded for 79% of them. Of the sample, about an eighth is held by the ten largest clones.

Compared with germline, V lacks 4 bases and J lacks 3 bases; bases without a gene match: 2. In the germline V gene, CDR1 corresponds to SNHLY and CDR2 to FYNNEI. The CDR3 starts with the cysteine, ends with the phenylalanine, and has 13 residues. CDR3 DNA is the only sequence kept; it has 39 bases, read in frame from the first base. Overall study outcomes, separate from this receptor: Pairwise subsampling led to the expectation that sequencing depth would affect the degree of clonotype sharing among donors. The genetic and exposure-history diversity represented was limited by the small number of donors. Sampling was restricted to blood, and TCR repertoires in tissues likely differ from the TCR repertoires found in blood.

Ten or more counts support this clone. The antigen it binds to is not known. No base qualities exist here, and no much larger clone lies one base off it. Donors were healthy HIV-negative adults with no recently reported acute infections or vaccinations. Only Caucasian adults living in Nashville, Tennessee, USA were represented among the donors. For unsorted samples, some 90 million PBMCs were counted, and genomic DNA was extracted using the QIAamp DNA Blood Mini kit. Blood was obtained by leukapheresis, after which PBMCs were separated by Ficoll-Histopaque density gradient centrifugation and cryopreserved in liquid nitrogen vapor phase.

The clonotype comes from a woman aged 40 to 50 in good health. Some clones in this sample may be carry-over from other donors' samples. The V and J genes are TRBV2 and TRBJ2-7; TRBD1 lines up with 8 middle nucleotides. Sequencing was carried out using PBMCs. Read as DNA, the sequence is TGTGCCAGCAGTGGGACAGGGAACTACGAGCAGTACTTC. It specifies CASSGTGNYEQYF.